One TCR beta chain is described in this entry. The germline CDR1 and CDR2 sequences are KGHDR and SFDVKD. V dropped 2 bases and J dropped 0 bases, with 7 bases sitting between them. The length of the CDR3 is 15 residues. The data were obtained in a study of T-cell reconstitution after alpha-beta-depleted transplantation in children. Unique molecular identifiers featured in how the TCRbeta library was prepared. TCRdb reanalysed the PCR reads using MiXCR and keeps one entry per CDR3 protein. The repertoire consists of a few hundred thousand distinct CDR3 sequences, with approximately 12% occurring once and the leading ten covering around 6%.

The chain employs TRBV24-1 and TRBJ2-1; D uncertain. This receptor was identified in a human donor who donated a stem cell graft to a child with combined immunodeficiency. Sequenced material: PBMCs from the stem cell graft donor, taken from the stem cell graft. CDR3 region: CATSDSRYSYNEQFF. CDR3 sequence (DNA): TGTGCCACCAGTGATTCTCGGTACTCCTACAATGAGCAGTTCTTC.